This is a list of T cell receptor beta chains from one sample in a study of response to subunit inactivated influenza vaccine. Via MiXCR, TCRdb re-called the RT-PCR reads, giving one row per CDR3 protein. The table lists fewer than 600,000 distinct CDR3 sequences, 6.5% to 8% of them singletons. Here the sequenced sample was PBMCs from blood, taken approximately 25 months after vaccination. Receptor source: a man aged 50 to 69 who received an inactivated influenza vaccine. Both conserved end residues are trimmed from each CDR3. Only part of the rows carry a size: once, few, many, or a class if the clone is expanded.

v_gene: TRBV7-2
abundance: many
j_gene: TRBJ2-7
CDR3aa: ASSLFDEQY

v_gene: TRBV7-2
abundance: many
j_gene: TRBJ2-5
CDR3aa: ASRTRRENKQETQY

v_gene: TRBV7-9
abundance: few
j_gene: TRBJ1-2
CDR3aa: ASSPLTGGDYGYT

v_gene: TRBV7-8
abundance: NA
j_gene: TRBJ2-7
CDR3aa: ASSPNPGQYEQY

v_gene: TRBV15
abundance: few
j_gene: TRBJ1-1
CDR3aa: ATSRDRKGGTEAF

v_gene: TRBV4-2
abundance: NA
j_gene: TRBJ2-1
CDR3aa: ASSPEERGPSYNEQF

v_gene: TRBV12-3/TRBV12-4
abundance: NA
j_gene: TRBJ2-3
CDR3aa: ASSSNLAGASGGTGTQY

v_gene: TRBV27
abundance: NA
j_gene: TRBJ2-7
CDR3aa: ASSPLTDSYYEQY

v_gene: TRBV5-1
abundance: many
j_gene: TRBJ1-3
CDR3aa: ASSSEVSGNTIY

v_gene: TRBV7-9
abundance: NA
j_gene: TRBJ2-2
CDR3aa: ASNQRGADTGELF

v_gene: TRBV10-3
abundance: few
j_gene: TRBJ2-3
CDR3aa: ATRQGSKTDTQY

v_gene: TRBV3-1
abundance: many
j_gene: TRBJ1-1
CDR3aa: ASSQDRRGAF

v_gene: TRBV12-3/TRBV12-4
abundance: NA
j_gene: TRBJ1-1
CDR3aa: ASRIATENTEAF

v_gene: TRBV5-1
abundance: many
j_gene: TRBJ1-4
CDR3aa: ASSPADSHEKLF

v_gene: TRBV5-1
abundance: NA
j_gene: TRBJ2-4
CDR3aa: ASSLVGMENIQY

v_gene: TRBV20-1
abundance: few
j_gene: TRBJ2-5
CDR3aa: SARLGQETQY

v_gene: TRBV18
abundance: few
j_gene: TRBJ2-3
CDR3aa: ASSSRGILTDTQY

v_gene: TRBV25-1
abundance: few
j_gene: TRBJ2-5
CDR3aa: ASSEGGTVGTQY

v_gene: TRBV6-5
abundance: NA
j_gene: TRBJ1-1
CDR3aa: ASSYYGEGAEAF

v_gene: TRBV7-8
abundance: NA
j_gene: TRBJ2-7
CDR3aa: ASSFAQFYEQY

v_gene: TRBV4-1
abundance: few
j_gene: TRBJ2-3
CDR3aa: ASSQVVITDTQY

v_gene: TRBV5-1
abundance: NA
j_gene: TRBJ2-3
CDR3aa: ASSSGQTGPADTQY

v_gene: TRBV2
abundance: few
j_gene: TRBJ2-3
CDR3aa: ASKLASGGVKY

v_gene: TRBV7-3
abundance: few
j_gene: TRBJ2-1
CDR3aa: ASSLTSANEQF

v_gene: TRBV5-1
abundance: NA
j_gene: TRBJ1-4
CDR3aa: ASSLIGGINEKLF

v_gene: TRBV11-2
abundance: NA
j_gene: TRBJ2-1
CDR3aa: ASNPNSGPTYNEQF